This T cell receptor (beta chain) stems from a study of blood T cell repertoires in COVID-19. Turning to the study itself: Acute and convalescent COVID-19 specimens originated in the United States, Italy and Spain. PBMCs, B-cell-depleted T cells, or T cells were the source of the cDNA or gDNA that made up the material.

Authors' methods: Amplification of reference gene primers was used by the study to estimate nucleated cell counts. Produced via immunoSEQ multiplex PCR; TCRdb's table is partial and in-frame only. V, J and clone size derive from that table, while D and trimming were established from the DNA sequence. Of 200,000 or so clones listed, around 90% were seen once; the top ten hold approximately 2.6%. V was trimmed by 0 bases and J by 0 bases, leaving 7 bases between them. Per germline, CDR1 SGDLS and CDR2 YYNGEE. The CDR3 contains 15 residues. V usage is TRBV9 and J usage is TRBJ1-5; no definite D call. The specimen sequenced was peripheral blood. This sequence originates from a man aged 25-45 years with COVID-19, enrolled during active disease. The CDR3 is CASSVAGNSNQPQHF. The CDR3 region has the DNA TGTGCCAGCAGCGTAGCAGGAAATAGCAATCAGCCCCAGCATTTT.